This T cell receptor beta chain derives from a study of beta chain features in type 1 diabetes. The study's findings and limits: Researchers caution that PCR might favor shorter templates, equally among patients and controls. Fewer insertions but more deletions were seen at VDJ junctions in type 1 diabetes patients.

This clone has a handful of counts. Its antigen is still unknown. Trimming removed 3 bases at V and 3 bases at J, with 16 bases between. Looked up from germline, CDR1 is SGHNT and CDR2 is YYREEE (reference sequence). This CDR3 spans 15 amino acids. About 120 mL of blood, on average, came from one heparinised draw per donor. Expressed TCRB transcripts were sequenced after all isolated RNA was converted to cDNA. Measured with immunoSEQ multiplex PCR; TCRdb has only the in-frame clones, and not every one. The table includes 680,000 or so clones, around 15% detected once. The V call is TRBV5-4, the J call TRBJ2-7; tentative D call: TRBD2 (6 bases). The source of this sequence is a man aged 18 to 30 in good health. Material for sequencing was naive CD4+ T cells from blood. The chain's CDR3 is CASSSLVQGGYEQYF. The DNA for the CDR3 is TGTGCCAGCAGCTCCCTTGTCCAGGGAGGCTACGAGCAGTACTTC.